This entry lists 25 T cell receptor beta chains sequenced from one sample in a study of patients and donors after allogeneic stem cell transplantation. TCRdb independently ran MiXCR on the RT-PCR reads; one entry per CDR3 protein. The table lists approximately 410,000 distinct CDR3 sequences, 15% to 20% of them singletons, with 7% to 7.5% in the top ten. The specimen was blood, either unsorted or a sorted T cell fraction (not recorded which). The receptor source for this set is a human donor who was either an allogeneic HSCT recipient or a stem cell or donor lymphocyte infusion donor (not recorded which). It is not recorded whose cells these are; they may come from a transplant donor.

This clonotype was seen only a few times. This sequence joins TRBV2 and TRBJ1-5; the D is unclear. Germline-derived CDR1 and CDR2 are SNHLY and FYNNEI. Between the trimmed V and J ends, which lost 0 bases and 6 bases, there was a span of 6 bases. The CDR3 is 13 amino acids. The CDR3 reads CASSEAGIQPQHF. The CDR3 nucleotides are TGTGCCAGCAGTGAAGCTGGGATTCAGCCCCAGCATTTT.

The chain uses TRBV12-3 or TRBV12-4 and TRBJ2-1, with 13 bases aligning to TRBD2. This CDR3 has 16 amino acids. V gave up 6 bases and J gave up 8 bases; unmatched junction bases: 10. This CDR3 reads CASRKGLAGRQDEQFF. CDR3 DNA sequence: TGTGCCAGCAGAAAGGGACTAGCGGGGAGGCAGGATGAGCAGTTCTTC.

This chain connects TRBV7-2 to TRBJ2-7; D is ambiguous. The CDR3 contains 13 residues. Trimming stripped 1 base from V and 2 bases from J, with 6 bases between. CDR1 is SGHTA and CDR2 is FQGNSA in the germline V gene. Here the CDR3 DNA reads TGTGCCAGCAGCTTAGTTTACGCCTACGAGCAGTACTTC. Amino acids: CASSLVYAYEQYF.

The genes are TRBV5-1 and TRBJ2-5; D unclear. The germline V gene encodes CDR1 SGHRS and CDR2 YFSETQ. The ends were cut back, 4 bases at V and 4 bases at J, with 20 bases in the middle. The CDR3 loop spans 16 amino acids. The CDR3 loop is CASSPWTPFESETQYF. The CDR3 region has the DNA TGCGCCAGCAGCCCGTGGACCCCCTTCGAGTCAGAGACCCAGTACTTC.

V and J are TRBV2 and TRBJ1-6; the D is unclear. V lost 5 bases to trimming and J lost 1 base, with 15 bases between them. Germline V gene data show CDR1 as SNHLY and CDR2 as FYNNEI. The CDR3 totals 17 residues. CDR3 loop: CASSSRRSNSYNSPLHF. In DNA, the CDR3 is TGTGCCAGCAGTTCGCGAAGGAGCAATTCCTATAATTCACCCCTCCACTTT.

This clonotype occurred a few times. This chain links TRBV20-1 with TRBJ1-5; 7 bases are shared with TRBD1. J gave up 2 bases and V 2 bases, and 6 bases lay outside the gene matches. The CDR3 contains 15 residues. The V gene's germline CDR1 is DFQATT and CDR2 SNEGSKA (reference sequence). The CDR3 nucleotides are TGCAGTGCTAGAAGGGAGGGGGCGGGCAATCAGCCCCAGCATTTT. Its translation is CSARREGAGNQPQHF.

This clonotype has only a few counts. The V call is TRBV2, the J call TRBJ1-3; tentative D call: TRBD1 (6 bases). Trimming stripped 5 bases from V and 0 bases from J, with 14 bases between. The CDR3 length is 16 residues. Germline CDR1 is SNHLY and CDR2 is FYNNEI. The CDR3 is CASSFYDRPSGNTIYF. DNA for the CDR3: TGTGCCAGCAGTTTCTACGACAGGCCCTCTGGAAACACCATATATTTT.

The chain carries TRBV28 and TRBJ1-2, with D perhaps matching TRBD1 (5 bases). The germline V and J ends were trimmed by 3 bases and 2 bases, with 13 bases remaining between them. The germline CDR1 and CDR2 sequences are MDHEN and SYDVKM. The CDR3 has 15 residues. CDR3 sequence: CASSFAGAKNYGYTF. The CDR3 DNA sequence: TGTGCCAGCAGTTTCGCCGGGGCGAAAAACTATGGCTACACCTTC.

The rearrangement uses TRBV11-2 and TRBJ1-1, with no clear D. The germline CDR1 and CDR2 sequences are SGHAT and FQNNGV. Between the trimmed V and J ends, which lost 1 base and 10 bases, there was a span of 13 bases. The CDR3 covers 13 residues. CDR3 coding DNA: TGTGCCAGCAGCTTAGGTCCCATCGAGGGAGCTTTCTTT. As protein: CASSLGPIEGAFF.

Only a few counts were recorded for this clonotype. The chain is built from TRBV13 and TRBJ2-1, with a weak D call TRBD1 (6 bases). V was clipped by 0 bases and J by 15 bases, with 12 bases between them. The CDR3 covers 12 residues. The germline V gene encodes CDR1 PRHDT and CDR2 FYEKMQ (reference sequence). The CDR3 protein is CASSLGAGVPFF. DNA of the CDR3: TGTGCCAGCAGCTTAGGGGCAGGGGTTCCGTTCTTC.

CDR3 nucleotide sequence: TGTGCCAGCAGTCAAAACAGGGGGCAACGCTCCTACGAGCAGTACTTC. Translated, it gives CASSQNRGQRSYEQYF. The chain links TRBV12-3 or TRBV12-4 to TRBJ2-7; TRBD1 matches 9 bases. The CDR3 length is 16 residues. The trim removed 5 bases at V and 0 bases at J, leaving 8 bases unmatched.

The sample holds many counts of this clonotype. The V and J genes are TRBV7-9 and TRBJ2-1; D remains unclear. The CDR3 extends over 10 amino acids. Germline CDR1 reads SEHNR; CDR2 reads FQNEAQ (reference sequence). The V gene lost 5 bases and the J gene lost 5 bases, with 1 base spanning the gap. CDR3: CASSNNEQFF. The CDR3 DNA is TGTGCCAGCAGCAACAATGAGCAGTTCTTC.

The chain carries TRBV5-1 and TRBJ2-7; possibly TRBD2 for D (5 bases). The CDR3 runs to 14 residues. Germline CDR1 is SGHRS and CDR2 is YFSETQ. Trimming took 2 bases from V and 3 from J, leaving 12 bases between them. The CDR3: CASSFWGVGYEQYF. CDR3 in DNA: TGCGCCAGCAGCTTTTGGGGAGTGGGCTACGAGCAGTACTTC. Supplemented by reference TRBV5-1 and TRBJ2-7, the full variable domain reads KAGVTQTPRYLIKTRGQQVTLSCSPISGHRSVSWYQQTPGQGLQFLFEYFSETQRNKGNFPGRFSGRQFSNSRSEMNVSTLELGDSALYLCASSFWGVGYEQYFGPGTRLTVT.

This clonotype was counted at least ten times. CDR3 bases: TGTGCCAGCAGTTTTTTGGTCACAGTGGGGCAAAGGGCTTTCTTT. Translating it yields CASSFLVTVGQRAFF. This sequence joins TRBV12-3 or TRBV12-4 and TRBJ1-1; possibly TRBD1 for D (5 bases). The CDR3 consists of 15 residues. V lost 3 bases to trimming and J lost 11 bases, with 22 bases between them.

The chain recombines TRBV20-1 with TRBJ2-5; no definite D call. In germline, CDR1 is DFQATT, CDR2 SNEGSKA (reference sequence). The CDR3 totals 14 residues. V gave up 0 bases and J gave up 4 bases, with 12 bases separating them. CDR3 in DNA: TGCAGTGCTAGAGATAGACAATTCGGAGAGACCCAGTACTTC. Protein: CSARDRQFGETQYF.

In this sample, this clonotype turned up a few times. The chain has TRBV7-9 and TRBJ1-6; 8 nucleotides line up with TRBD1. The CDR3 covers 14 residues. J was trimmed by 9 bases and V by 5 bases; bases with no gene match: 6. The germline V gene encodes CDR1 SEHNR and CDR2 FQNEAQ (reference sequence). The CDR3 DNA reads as TGTGCCAGCAGCGAGACAGGGGATAGTTCACCCCTCCACTTT. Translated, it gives CASSETGDSSPLHF.

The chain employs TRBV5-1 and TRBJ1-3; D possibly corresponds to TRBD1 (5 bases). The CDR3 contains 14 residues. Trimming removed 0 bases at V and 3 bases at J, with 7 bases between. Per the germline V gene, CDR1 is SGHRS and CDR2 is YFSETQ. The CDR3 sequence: CASSLAGHGNTIYF. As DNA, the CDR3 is TGCGCCAGCAGCTTGGCGGGGCATGGAAACACCATATATTTT.

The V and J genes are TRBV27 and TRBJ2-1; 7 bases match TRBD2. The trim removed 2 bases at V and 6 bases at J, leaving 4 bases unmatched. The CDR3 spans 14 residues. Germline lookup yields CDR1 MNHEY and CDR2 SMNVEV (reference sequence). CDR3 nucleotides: TGTGCCAGCAGTTTAGGGCGGGAGTTCAATGAGCAGTTCTTC. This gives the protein CASSLGREFNEQFF.

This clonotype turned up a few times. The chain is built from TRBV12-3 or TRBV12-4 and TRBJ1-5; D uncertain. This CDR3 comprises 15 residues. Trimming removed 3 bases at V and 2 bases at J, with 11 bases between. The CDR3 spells CASSFEGWGNQPQHF. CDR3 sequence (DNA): TGTGCCAGCAGTTTTGAGGGCTGGGGCAATCAGCCCCAGCATTTT.

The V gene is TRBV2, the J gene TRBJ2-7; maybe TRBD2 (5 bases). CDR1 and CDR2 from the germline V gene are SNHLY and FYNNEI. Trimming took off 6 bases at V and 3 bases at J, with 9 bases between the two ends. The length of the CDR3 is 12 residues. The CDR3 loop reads CASRNSGYEQYF. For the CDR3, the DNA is TGTGCCAGCAGAAACAGCGGCTACGAGCAGTACTTC.

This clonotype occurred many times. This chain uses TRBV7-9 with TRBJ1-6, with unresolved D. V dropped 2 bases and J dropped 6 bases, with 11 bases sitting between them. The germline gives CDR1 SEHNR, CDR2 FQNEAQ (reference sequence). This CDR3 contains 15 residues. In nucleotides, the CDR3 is TGTGCCAGCAGCTTATCTACGGGAATTAATTCACCCCTCCACTTT. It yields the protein CASSLSTGINSPLHF.

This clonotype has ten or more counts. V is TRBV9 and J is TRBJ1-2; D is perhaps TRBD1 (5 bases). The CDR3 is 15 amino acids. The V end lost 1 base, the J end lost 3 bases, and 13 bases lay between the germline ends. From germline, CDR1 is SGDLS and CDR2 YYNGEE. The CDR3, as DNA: TGTGCCAGCAGCGTAACCGCAGGGCTGGACTATGGCTACACCTTC. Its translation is CASSVTAGLDYGYTF.

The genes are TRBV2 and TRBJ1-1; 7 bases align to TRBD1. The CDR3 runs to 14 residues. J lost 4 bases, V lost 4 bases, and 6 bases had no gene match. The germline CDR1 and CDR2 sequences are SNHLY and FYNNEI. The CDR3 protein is CASSATGSSTEAFF. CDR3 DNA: TGTGCCAGCAGTGCGACAGGGTCGAGCACTGAAGCTTTCTTT. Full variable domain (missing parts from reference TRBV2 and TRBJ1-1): EPEVTQTPSHQVTQMGQEVILRCVPISNHLYFYWYRQILGQKVEFLVSFYNNEISEKSEIFDDQFSVERPDGSNFTLKIRSTKLEDSAMYFCASSATGSSTEAFFGQGTRLTVV.

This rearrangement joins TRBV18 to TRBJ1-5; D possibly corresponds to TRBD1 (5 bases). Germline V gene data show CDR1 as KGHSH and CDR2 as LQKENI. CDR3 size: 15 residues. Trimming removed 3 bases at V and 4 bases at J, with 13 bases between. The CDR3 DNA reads TGTGCCAGCTCACCGATGGAAAGGGGAAATCAGCCCCAGCATTTT. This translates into CASSPMERGNQPQHF.

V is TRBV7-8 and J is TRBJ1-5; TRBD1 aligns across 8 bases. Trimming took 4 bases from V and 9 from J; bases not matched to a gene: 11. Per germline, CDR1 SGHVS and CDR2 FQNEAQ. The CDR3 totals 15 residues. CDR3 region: CASSSLGQGGPPQHF. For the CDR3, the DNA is TGTGCCAGCAGCTCTCTCGGACAGGGAGGACCGCCCCAGCATTTT.